Presented here are 8 T cell receptor beta chains from one specimen sequenced in a study of T cell changes during pregnancy in multiple sclerosis. TCRdb's table, derived via immunoSEQ multiplex PCR, lists solely in-frame clones and lacks some. The sample has roughly 48,000 clones, 85% to 95% seen once. The sample consisted of CD4+ T cells from peripheral blood mononuclear cells, taken in the third trimester of pregnancy. The receptors come from a female donor with multiple sclerosis, enrolled in a pregnancy study.

The chain recombines TRBV7-3 with TRBJ1-1; D is uncertain. V shed 1 base and J shed 1 base, with 4 bases lying between them. Germline CDR1 SGHTA, CDR2 FQGTGA. The CDR3 covers 13 residues. The CDR3 reads CASSLNGNTEAFF. CDR3 coding DNA: TGTGCCAGCAGCTTAAACGGGAACACTGAAGCTTTCTTT. The variable domain in full, with the rest retrieved from reference TRBV7-3 and TRBJ1-1, is GAGVSQTPSNKVTEKGKYVELRCDPISGHTALYWYRQSLGQGPEFLIYFQGTGAADDSGLPNDRFFAVRPEGSVSTLKIQRTERGDSAVYLCASSLNGNTEAFFGQGTRLTVV.

The chain links TRBV9 to TRBJ1-4; tentative D call: TRBD1 (6 bases). Germline lookup yields CDR1 SGDLS and CDR2 YYNGEE. With 2 bases removed from V and 3 bases from J, the gap between germline ends came to 8 bases. The CDR3 covers 14 residues. Here the CDR3 DNA reads TGTGCCAGCAGCGTTTCAGGGGCTAATGAAAAACTGTTTTTT. Its translation: CASSVSGANEKLFF.

This clone was seen just once. The rearrangement joins TRBV6-1 to TRBJ2-5, with 8 bases that match TRBD2. The CDR3 runs to 15 residues. Germline CDR1 is MNHNS and CDR2 is SASEGT. After removal of 6 bases from V and 1 base from J, the junction contained 7 bases not matched to a gene. The CDR3 sequence is CASRGSRGAQETQYF. CDR3 coding DNA: TGTGCCAGCAGAGGATCGCGGGGGGCCCAAGAGACCCAGTACTTC.

CDR3 coding DNA: TGTGCCAGCAGCGTAGAGACAGGGGGCAACTATTTTGTGAGCAATCAGCCCCAGCATTTT. Protein sequence: CASSVETGGNYFVSNQPQHF. V gene TRBV7-8 combines with J gene TRBJ1-5, with 10 bases lining up with TRBD1. Germline values: CDR1 SGHVS, CDR2 FQNEAQ. CDR3 size: 20 residues. V lost 5 bases to trimming and J lost 1 base; unmatched junction nucleotides: 17.

The rearrangement joins TRBV6-5 to TRBJ2-7, with 8 bases lining up with TRBD1. Germline V gene sequence: CDR1 MNHEY, CDR2 SVGAGI. The CDR3 totals 13 residues. The junction had 2 bases not matched to a gene; V was cut back by 5 bases and J by 2 bases. The CDR3 DNA is TGTGCCAGCAGTAGGGACAGGACCTACGAGCAGTACTTC. As protein: CASSRDRTYEQYF.

The chain combines TRBV28 with TRBJ2-1, with no clear D. The CDR3 runs to 11 residues. The V end lost 5 bases, the J end lost 4 bases, and 3 bases lay between the germline ends. Germline loops: CDR1 MDHEN, CDR2 SYDVKM. In DNA form, the CDR3 reads TGTGCCAGCAGTGTATACAATGAGCAGTTCTTC. Translation gives CASSVYNEQFF.

V usage is TRBV30 and J usage is TRBJ1-1; a possible D gene is TRBD1 (5 bases). The CDR3 sequence is 11 residues long. The germline V and J ends were trimmed by 6 bases and 4 bases, with 9 bases remaining between them. Germline V gene sequence: CDR1 GTSNPN, CDR2 SVGIG (reference sequence). CDR3 nucleotides: TGTGCCTGTAATCAGGGCACTGAAGCTTTCTTT. Encoded protein: CACNQGTEAFF.

This clone was found once. The chain links TRBV7-2 to TRBJ1-2; 7 bases match TRBD1. V was pared by 3 bases and J by 3 bases, with 1 base of the junction left unmatched. Germline CDR1 SGHTA, CDR2 FQGNSA. The CDR3 is made up of 13 amino acids. The chain's CDR3 is CASSLGQHYGYTF. For the CDR3, the DNA is TGTGCCAGCAGCTTGGGACAGCACTATGGCTACACCTTC.